This T cell receptor beta chain is drawn from a study of PD-L1 blockade in urothelial cancer. Across the study: Patients' histories included 0 to 3 prior chemotherapy regimens. Blood gave a median about 150,000 T cells. The study's findings and limits: Lower pretreatment blood TCR clonality, under the median, predicted better survival, researchers reported.

Assay used: immunoSEQ multiplex PCR; TCRdb lists only in-frame clones, some missing. The data contain tens of thousands of clones, 82% of them seen just once; the ten biggest clones take up about 4%. This CDR3 region has 15 residues. CDR1 SGHTA and CDR2 FQGTGA come from the germline V gene. V shed 5 bases, J shed 4 bases, and the junction held 9 bases outside the gene matches. As to this clone: What it binds is not known.

Sequencing used PBMCs, obtained around atezolizumab (anti-PD-L1) treatment. The rearrangement joins TRBV7-3 to TRBJ2-5, with 8 bases matching TRBD2. The source is a man between 65 and 80 years old with urothelial cancer. CDR3 in amino acids: CASSPNSGIGETQYF. The DNA of the CDR3 is TGTGCCAGCAGCCCCAATAGCGGGATCGGAGAGACCCAGTACTTC.